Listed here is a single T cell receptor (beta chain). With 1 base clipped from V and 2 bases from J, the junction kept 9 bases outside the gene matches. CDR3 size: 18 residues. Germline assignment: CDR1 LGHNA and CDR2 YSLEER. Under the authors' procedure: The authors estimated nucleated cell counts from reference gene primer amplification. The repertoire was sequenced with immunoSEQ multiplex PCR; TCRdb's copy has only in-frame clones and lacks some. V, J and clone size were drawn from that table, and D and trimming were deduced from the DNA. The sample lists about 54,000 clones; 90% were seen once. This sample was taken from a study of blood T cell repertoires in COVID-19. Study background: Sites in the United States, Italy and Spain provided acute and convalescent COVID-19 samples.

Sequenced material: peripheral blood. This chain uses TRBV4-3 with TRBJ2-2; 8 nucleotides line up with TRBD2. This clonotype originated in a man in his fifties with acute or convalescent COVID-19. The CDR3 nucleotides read TGCGCCAGCAGCCAAGGGGAAATAGCGGGGCCAAACACCGGGGAGCTGTTTTTT. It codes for CASSQGEIAGPNTGELFF.